Listed below are T cell receptor beta chains from one sample, sequenced in a study of T cell responses to AZD1222 COVID-19 vaccine. The data were produced by immunoSEQ multiplex PCR, yet TCRdb's version contains in-frame clones alone and is incomplete. Of about 130,000 clones listed, 92% are singletons. Source: peripheral blood, taken 28 days after the second AZD1222 dose. Receptors originate from an adult who received the AZD1222 COVID-19 vaccine. CDR3s leave out the opening cysteine and the closing phenylalanine or tryptophan. The size entry is marked missing in some rows and otherwise reads once, few, many or a size class.

V gene	clone size	CDR3 protein
TRBV28	.	ASSLGPILPLH
TRBV18	once	ASSPLRGDTQY
TRBV29-1	.	SAGTGDPYGYT
TRBV14	.	ASSHQQWGIGDGYT
TRBV11-2	.	ASRLAPYNGDEQF
TRBV9	.	ASSSSSRDVNTGELF
TRBV18	.	ASSPLGQSNTGELF
TRBV14	.	ASSQQTVPNTEAF
TRBV3-1/TRBV3-2	.	ASSQGDRYQPQH
TRBV9	once	ASSVGLATYNEQF
TRBV5-1	.	ASSFNRDGGELF
TRBV4-3	.	ASSSRKGNYGYT
TRBV27	.	ASRLANAYEQY
TRBV9	.	ASSSYRVAGYNEQF
TRBV28	.	ASSSDFHLSAGYT
TRBV14	.	ASSQDPVATDTQY
TRBV7-9	.	ASSLAGGSGKNTEAF
TRBV28	.	ASSSGQGNTEAF
TRBV7-2	.	ASSWRGQGSGNTIY
TRBV7-3	.	ASSPSGDTDTQY
TRBV7-8	.	ASSLGALLAGGTQY
TRBV5-1	.	ASSLGGVTDTQY
TRBV28	.	ASSLADWEQY
TRBV5-1	.	ASSLYPSTAPLFRNYGYT
TRBV6-5	.	ASSYSGTGFGLT
TRBV6-5	once	ASSYYGTRGYEQY
TRBV10-1	.	ASSEYTSGSKGEQY
TRBV6-2/TRBV6-3	.	ASSYPGGTQY
TRBV2	.	ASRIEGRRTSYGYT
TRBV4-3	.	ASSHQAGDGYEQF
TRBV29-1	.	SVGVAARNEQF
TRBV6-5	.	ATRGGLVAGTEAF
TRBV5-1	.	ASSLREAYEQY
TRBV19	few	ASSIAESGANVLT
TRBV29-1	.	GVRGGGGGYGYT
TRBV4-1	once	ASSPQGPGGNQPQY
TRBV6-2/TRBV6-3	.	ASSFGAGGAGTEAF
TRBV5-4	.	ASSRQGEQPQH
TRBV12-3/TRBV12-4	.	ASSLGRSYEQY
TRBV19	.	ASSIEGHQPQH
TRBV11-2	.	ASSLRGLAVVRNEQF
TRBV7-3	.	ASSPGGRYYEQY
TRBV7-2	.	ASSPSGGVGQPQH
TRBV4-1	.	ASSQGENRRNTEAF
TRBV29-1	.	SASTTDTQY
TRBV5-6	.	ASSLAAGGPYEQY
TRBV19	.	ASRSGARNNQPQH
TRBV5-1	.	ASTLGSSGLNEQF
TRBV3-1/TRBV3-2	.	ASSQNGAYEQY
TRBV27	few	ASSLYNEQF
TRBV6-4	.	ASSQEAGGNLVTGELF
TRBV7-3	.	ASSANPGLAEVKY
TRBV5-1	once	ASSWDGEQGTQY
TRBV18	.	ASSPIGEKLF